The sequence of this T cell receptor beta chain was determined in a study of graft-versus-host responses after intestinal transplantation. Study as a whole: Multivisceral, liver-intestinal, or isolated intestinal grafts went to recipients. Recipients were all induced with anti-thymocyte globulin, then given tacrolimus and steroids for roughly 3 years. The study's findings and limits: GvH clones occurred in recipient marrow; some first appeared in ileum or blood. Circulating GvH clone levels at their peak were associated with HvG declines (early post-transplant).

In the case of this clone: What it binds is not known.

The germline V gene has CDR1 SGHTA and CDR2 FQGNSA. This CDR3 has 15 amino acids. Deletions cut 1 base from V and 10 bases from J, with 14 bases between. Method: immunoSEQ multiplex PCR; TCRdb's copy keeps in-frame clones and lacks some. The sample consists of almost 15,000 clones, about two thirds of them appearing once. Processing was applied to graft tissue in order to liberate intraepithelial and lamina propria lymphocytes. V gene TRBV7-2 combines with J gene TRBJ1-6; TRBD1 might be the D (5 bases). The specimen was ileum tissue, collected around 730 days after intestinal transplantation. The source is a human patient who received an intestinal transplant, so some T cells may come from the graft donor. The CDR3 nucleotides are TGTGCCAGCAGCTTAGTGGCAGGGCTCAGGTCACCCCTCCACTTT. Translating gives CASSLVAGLRSPLHF.